This T cell receptor beta chain was identified in a study of blood T cells in healthy people across ages. Study-wide context: Using template switching, researchers captured about one barcoded beta molecule for each two T cells.

It was with a sample-barcoded 5' primer and a J-beta primer mix that a second PCR of roughly 7 to 12 cycles was run. From the 5' RACE reads, TCRdb called clonotypes with MiXCR, one entry per CDR3 protein. The sample comprises hundreds of thousands of distinct CDR3 sequences, around 43% of which are singletons, and around 21% rests with the top ten. Study-wide findings and caveats: Reliance upon unsorted PBMCs precluded definitive naive versus antigen-experienced comparison.

Healthy Russian Caucasian donors spanned ages about 6 to 90 years. The V gene lost 2 bases and the J gene lost 5 bases, with 9 bases spanning the gap. Germline CDR1 and CDR2: KGHSH and LQKENI. This CDR3 region has 13 residues. As for this clonotype: What it binds is unknown.

The receptor was isolated from a man between 60 and 75 years old in good health. The chain employs TRBV18 and TRBJ2-5; D unresolved. Sequenced sample: blood. The CDR3 sequence: CASSPFDGETQYF. The CDR3, as DNA: TGTGCCAGCTCACCATTTGATGGTGAGACCCAGTACTTC.